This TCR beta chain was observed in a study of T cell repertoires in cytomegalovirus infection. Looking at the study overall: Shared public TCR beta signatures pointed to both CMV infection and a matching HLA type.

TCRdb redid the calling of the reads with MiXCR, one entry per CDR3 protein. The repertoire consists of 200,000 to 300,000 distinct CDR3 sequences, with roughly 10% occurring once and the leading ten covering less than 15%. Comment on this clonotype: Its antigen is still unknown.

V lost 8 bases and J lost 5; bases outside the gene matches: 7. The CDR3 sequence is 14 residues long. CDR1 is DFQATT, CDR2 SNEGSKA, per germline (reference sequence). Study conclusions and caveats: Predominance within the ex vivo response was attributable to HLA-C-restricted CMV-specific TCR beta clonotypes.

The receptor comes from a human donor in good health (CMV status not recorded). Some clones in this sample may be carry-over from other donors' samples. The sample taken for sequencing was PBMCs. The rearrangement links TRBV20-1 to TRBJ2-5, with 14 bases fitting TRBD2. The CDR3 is CSTGLAGVYETQYF. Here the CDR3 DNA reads TGCAGTACGGGACTAGCGGGAGTTTATGAGACCCAGTACTTC.